The entry below gives a single T cell receptor (beta chain) sequence along with its context. What it binds is not known. Around 10 milliliters was the volume of peripheral blood drawn from each donor. Total RNA amounts of at least 5 micrograms were extracted per sample. This CDR3 contains 12 residues. The germline V gene encodes CDR1 DFQATT and CDR2 SNEGSKA (reference sequence). Trimming shortened V by 1 base and J by 1 base, and 5 bases separated the two germline ends. The record originates from a study of blood T cells in healthy people across ages. Sample-barcoded 5' priming and a J-beta primer mix drove a second PCR of roughly 6 to 12 cycles. TCRdb itself ran the 5' RACE reads through MiXCR, one entry per CDR3 protein. The data contain over 1,500,000 distinct CDR3 sequences, 40% to 55% of them singletons. Overall study results and limits: In long-lived donors, naive CD4+ cell counts and diversity exceeded those of aged donors. A strong correlation between TCR beta diversity and naive T cell percentage was seen.

The chain links TRBV20-1 to TRBJ2-7; D not certain. The sequence was collected from a woman between 35 and 50 years old in good health. Sequenced: blood. CDR3 region: CSARASSYEQYF. CDR3 nucleotide sequence: TGCAGTGCTAGAGCCTCTTCCTACGAGCAGTACTTC.